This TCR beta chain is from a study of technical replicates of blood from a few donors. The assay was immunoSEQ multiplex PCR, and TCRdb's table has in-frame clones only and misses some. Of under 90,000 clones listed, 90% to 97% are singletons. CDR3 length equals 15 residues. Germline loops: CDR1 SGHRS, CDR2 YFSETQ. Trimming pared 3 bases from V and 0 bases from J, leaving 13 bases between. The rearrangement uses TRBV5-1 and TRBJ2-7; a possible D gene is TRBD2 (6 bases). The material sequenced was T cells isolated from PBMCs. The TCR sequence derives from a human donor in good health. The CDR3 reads CASSWLGGNSYEQYF. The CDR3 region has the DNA TGCGCCAGCAGCTGGTTGGGGGGAAACTCCTACGAGCAGTACTTC.